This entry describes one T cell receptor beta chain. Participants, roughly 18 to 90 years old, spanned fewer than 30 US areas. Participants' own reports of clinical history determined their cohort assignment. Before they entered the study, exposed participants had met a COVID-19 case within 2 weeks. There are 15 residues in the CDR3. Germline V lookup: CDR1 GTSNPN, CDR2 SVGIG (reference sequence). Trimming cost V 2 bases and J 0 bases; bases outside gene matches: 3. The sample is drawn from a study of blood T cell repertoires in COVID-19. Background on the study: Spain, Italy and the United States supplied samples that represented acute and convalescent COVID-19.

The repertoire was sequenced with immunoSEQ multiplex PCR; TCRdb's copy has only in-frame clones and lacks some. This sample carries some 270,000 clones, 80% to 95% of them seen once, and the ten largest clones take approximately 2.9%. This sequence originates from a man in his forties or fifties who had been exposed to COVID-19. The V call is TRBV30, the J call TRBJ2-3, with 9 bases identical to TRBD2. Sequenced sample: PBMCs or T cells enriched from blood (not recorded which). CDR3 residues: CAWSSTSGSTDTQYF. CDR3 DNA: TGTGCCTGGAGTTCGACTAGCGGAAGCACAGATACGCAGTATTTT.